This entry lists 22 T cell receptor beta chains sequenced from one sample in a study of blood T cells in healthy people across ages. The authors ran a second PCR of 7 to 11 cycles using a sample-barcoded 5' primer and a J-beta primer mix. One entry per CDR3 protein, called by TCRdb with MiXCR from the 5' RACE reads. The sample has 540,000 or so distinct CDR3 sequences; 24% are singletons. The data also belong to a second study, concerning T cells of mothers and their children.

The sample taken for sequencing was blood. These receptors were collected from a boy between 5 and 17 years old in good health.

This clonotype came up a few times. This chain joins TRBV20-1 and TRBJ2-2, with a tentative D call TRBD1 (6 bases). CDR1 DFQATT and CDR2 SNEGSKA come from the germline V gene (reference sequence). The CDR3 runs to 15 residues. Trimming stripped 1 base from V and 5 bases from J, with 14 bases between. The CDR3 coding sequence is TGCAGTGCTAGAGTTCAGGGGATAGGGACCGGGGAGCTGTTTTTT. Translated: CSARVQGIGTGELFF.

This chain links TRBV12-3 or TRBV12-4 with TRBJ2-5; the match to TRBD2 covers 7 bases. This CDR3 is built from 15 residues. V was pared by 1 base and J by 2 bases, with 4 bases of the junction left unmatched. CDR3 amino acids: CASSLVPAGQETQYF. The CDR3 DNA reads as TGTGCCAGCAGTTTAGTGCCAGCGGGGCAAGAGACCCAGTACTTC.

This clonotype turned up a few times. V is TRBV5-1 and J is TRBJ2-3; 7 bases are a match to TRBD1. Germline V gene lookup returns CDR1 SGHRS and CDR2 YFSETQ. V gave up 5 bases and J gave up 0 bases; unmatched junction bases: 3. The CDR3 consists of 14 residues. The CDR3: CASSTGQSTDTQYF. The DNA for the CDR3 is TGCGCCAGCAGTACGGGACAGAGCACAGATACGCAGTATTTT.

In the case of this clonotype: Compared with germline, one end of the junction differs, possibly owing to a read error. The gene calls are TRBV11-2 and TRBJ2-5; 8 nucleotides agree with TRBD2. CDR3 length: 14 amino acids. Germline CDR1 and CDR2: SGHAT and FQNNGV. The CDR3 nucleotides are TGTGCCAGCAGCTCCTTAGCGGGGTACGAGACCCAGCACTTC. Protein product: CASSSLAGYETQHF.

This chain connects TRBV5-1 to TRBJ2-2; TRBD1 agrees at 7 bases. The CDR3 length is 16 residues. Trimming at V came to 4 bases and at J to 0 bases, leaving 6 bases not matched to a gene. Germline loops: CDR1 SGHRS, CDR2 YFSETQ. The CDR3 DNA sequence: TGCGCCAGCAGCCCAACTCAGGGGGCGAACACCGGGGAGCTGTTTTTT. Its translation: CASSPTQGANTGELFF. The whole variable domain, remainder taken from reference TRBV5-1 and TRBJ2-2, is KAGVTQTPRYLIKTRGQQVTLSCSPISGHRSVSWYQQTPGQGLQFLFEYFSETQRNKGNFPGRFSGRQFSNSRSEMNVSTLELGDSALYLCASSPTQGANTGELFFGEGSRLTVL.

A note on this clonotype: Compared with germline, one end of the junction differs, possibly owing to a read error. The rearrangement joins TRBV7-2 to TRBJ2-7, with D possibly matching TRBD1 (5 bases). CDR3 length equals 16 residues. Germline V gene data show CDR1 as SGHTA and CDR2 as FQGNSA. CDR3 coding DNA: TGTGCCAGCGGCTTAGAGACAGTGGGGTGGTCCTACGAGCAGTACTTC. It encodes CASGLETVGWSYEQYF. Full variable domain (rest looked up from reference TRBV7-2 and TRBJ2-7): GAGVSQSPSNKVTEKGKDVELRCDPISGHTALYWYRQSLGQGLEFLIYFQGNSAPDKSGLPSDRFSAERTGGSVSTLTIQRTQQEDSAVYLCASGLETVGWSYEQYFGPGTRLTVT.

In the case of this clonotype: One base away lies a much larger clone, so this may be a sequencing read error. J is TRBJ1-1 and V is TRBV3-1; D is unresolved. CDR1 and CDR2 from the germline V gene are LGHDT and YNNKEL (reference sequence). The length of the CDR3 is 14 residues. Trimming left V 0 bases short and J 6 bases short, with 11 bases between. The CDR3 DNA follows: TGTGCCAGCAGCCAAGACGAGGGAAGCGCTGAAGCTTTCTTT. This sequence encodes CASSQDEGSAEAFF. Full variable domain (missing parts from reference TRBV3-1 and TRBJ1-1): DTAVSQTPKYLVTQMGNDKSIKCEQNLGHDTMYWYKQDSKKFLKIMFSYNNKELIINETVPNRFSPKSPDKAHLNLHINSLELGDSAVYFCASSQDEGSAEAFFGQGTRLTVV.

The V and J genes are TRBV9 and TRBJ2-1; D uncertain. Trimming pared 0 bases from V and 0 bases from J, leaving 10 bases between. CDR1 and CDR2 from the germline V gene are SGDLS and YYNGEE. The CDR3 has 16 amino acids. The CDR3: CASSVEGGDSYNEQFF. In DNA, the CDR3 is TGTGCCAGCAGCGTAGAAGGTGGCGACTCCTACAATGAGCAGTTCTTC.

The chain couples TRBV7-2 to TRBJ1-6; TRBD1 matches at 10 bases. Trimming cost V 0 bases and J 6 bases; bases outside gene matches: 2. Germline CDR1 and CDR2: SGHTA and FQGNSA. CDR3 length equals 16 residues. As DNA, the CDR3 is TGTGCCAGCAGCTTAGCCGGGACAGGGGTTAATTCACCCCTCCACTTT. This sequence encodes CASSLAGTGVNSPLHF.

The chain employs TRBV20-1 and TRBJ2-7, with 8 bases matching TRBD1. The CDR3 contains 15 residues. J lost 3 bases, V lost 5 bases, and 12 bases had no gene match. CDR1 is DFQATT and CDR2 is SNEGSKA in the germline V gene (reference sequence). In DNA, the CDR3 is TGCAGTGCTTCTCCCCTTTTAGACAGGGGCTACGAGCAGTACTTC. This codes for CSASPLLDRGYEQYF.

This clonotype occurred a few times. One junction end does not reproduce the germline sequence, and a read error may be involved. The genes are TRBV5-6 and TRBJ1-2, with TRBD1 matching 8 bases. The CDR3 is made up of 11 amino acids. CDR1 and CDR2 from the germline V gene are SGHDT and YYEEEE. The CDR3: CASSLAGQEYF. Here the CDR3 DNA reads TGTGCCAGCAGCTTGGCGGGACAGGAGTACTTC.

The chain recombines TRBV5-6 with TRBJ1-2; 7 bases are shared with TRBD1. J was trimmed by 4 bases and V by 2 bases; bases with no gene match: 5. The CDR3 spans 14 residues. Per germline, CDR1 SGHDT and CDR2 YYEEEE. The CDR3 is CASSFPGQTYGYTF. The CDR3 coding sequence is TGTGCCAGCAGCTTCCCGGGACAGACCTATGGCTACACCTTC.

The chain recombines TRBV6-5 with TRBJ2-1, with TRBD2 matching 8 bases. The DNA matches TRBJ2-7 better at its end, which makes the J call doubtful. Germline CDR1 is MNHEY and CDR2 is SVGAGI. The CDR3 has 15 residues. This CDR3 is CASRSGLAGSYEQYF. The CDR3 nucleotides are TGTGCCAGCCGCAGTGGTCTAGCGGGTTCCTACGAGCAGTACTTC.

The chain employs TRBV2 and TRBJ2-4; 8 positions agree with TRBD2. The V gene end was trimmed by 11 bases and the J gene end by 0 bases; junction bases not matched to a gene: 15. Per germline, CDR1 SNHLY and CDR2 FYNNEI. The CDR3 length is 17 residues. This CDR3 reads CAYQGLDLTPAKNIQYF. Here the CDR3 DNA reads TGTGCCTACCAGGGACTAGATTTAACTCCAGCCAAAAACATTCAGTACTTC.

This clonotype was observed once. The chain recombines TRBV7-9 with TRBJ2-1, with D tentatively TRBD2 (7 bases). The CDR3 contains 17 residues. V was trimmed by 1 base and J by 4 bases, leaving 17 bases between them. Germline CDR1 is SEHNR and CDR2 is FQNEAQ (reference sequence). The CDR3 nucleotides read TGTGCCAGCAGCTTAGACGCGGGGGCGGGATTTTACAATGAGCAGTTCTTC. This sequence encodes CASSLDAGAGFYNEQFF.

About this clonotype itself: The CDR3 does not close with the conserved phenylalanine or tryptophan, likely indicating a read error. The rearrangement links TRBV20-1 to TRBJ1-5, with D perhaps matching TRBD1 (6 bases). Germline-derived CDR1 and CDR2 are DFQATT and SNEGSKA (reference sequence). The CDR3 loop spans 14 amino acids. Trimming removed 2 bases at V and 6 bases at J, with 14 bases between. The CDR3 sequence is CSARTGGATQPQHS. In DNA form, the CDR3 reads TGCAGTGCTAGAACGGGGGGGGCCACTCAGCCCCAGCATTCT.

This clonotype has a handful of counts. The rearrangement links TRBV5-8 to TRBJ1-4; D may be TRBD1 (5 bases). V was cut by 0 bases and J by 3 bases, with 12 bases left in between. CDR1 is SGHTS, CDR2 YDEGEE, per germline. The CDR3 extends over 16 amino acids. The CDR3 coding sequence is TGTGCCAGCAGCTTGGGAAGGACACCATCTAATGAAAAACTGTTTTTT. Protein product: CASSLGRTPSNEKLFF.

Note on this clonotype: Sequence at one end of the junction differs from germline and may be a read error. The J gene is TRBJ2-7, the V gene TRBV9; tentatively, D is TRBD1 or TRBD2 (5 bases each). The CDR3 loop spans 14 amino acids. Germline V gene sequence: CDR1 SGDLS, CDR2 YYNGEE. This chain's CDR3 is CASSVVGTLGEQYF. The CDR3 DNA is TGTGCCAGCAGCGTAGTTGGGACCCTGGGGGAGCAATACTTC. The entire variable domain, with the rest obtained from reference TRBV9 and TRBJ2-7, is as follows: DSGVTQTPKHLITATGQRVTLRCSPRSGDLSVYWYQQSLDQGLQFLIQYYNGEERAKGNILERFSAQQFPDLHSELNLSSLELGDSALYFCASSVVGTLGEQYFGPGTRLTVT.

The V gene is TRBV20-1, the J gene TRBJ2-1; unclear D gene. This CDR3 contains 15 residues. The ends were cut back, 0 bases at V and 5 bases at J, with 14 bases in the middle. Germline CDR1 is DFQATT and CDR2 is SNEGSKA (reference sequence). This chain's CDR3 is CSARDLGLDHNEQFF. DNA of the CDR3: TGCAGTGCTAGAGATTTAGGGCTTGATCACAATGAGCAGTTCTTC.

This clonotype was found many times. V usage is TRBV7-2 and J usage is TRBJ2-1; 7 nucleotides line up with TRBD2. The V segment lost 1 base and the J segment 7 bases; nucleotides outside the gene matches: 10. The CDR3 length is 16 residues. Germline lookup yields CDR1 SGHTA and CDR2 FQGNSA. The CDR3 sequence is CASSLGGGGPVNEQFF. The CDR3 DNA follows: TGTGCCAGCAGCTTAGGTGGGGGAGGGCCAGTGAATGAGCAGTTCTTC.

This clonotype was seen only a few times. This chain connects TRBV29-1 to TRBJ2-5, with D hard to call. The CDR3 runs 13 residues. Trimming removed 3 bases from V and 0 bases from J, with 8 bases in between. Germline CDR1 reads SQVTM; CDR2 reads ANQGSEA. The DNA for the CDR3 is TGCAGCGTTGACTTAGTAGACCAAGAGACCCAGTACTTC. Translating gives CSVDLVDQETQYF.

This clonotype has a count of ten or more. The V call is TRBV4-1, the J call TRBJ2-1; 10 bases are a match to TRBD2. The CDR3 consists of 16 residues. The germline CDR1 and CDR2 sequences are MGHRA and YSYEKL. With 4 bases clipped from V and 3 bases from J, the junction kept 6 bases outside the gene matches. CDR3 sequence reads: CASSPVAGGVYNEQFF. CDR3 sequence (DNA): TGCGCCAGCAGCCCGGTAGCGGGGGGTGTCTACAATGAGCAGTTCTTC.